These 18 T cell receptor beta chains share one sample of origin, sequenced in a study of early T cells in non-severe SARS-CoV-2 infection. TCRdb passed the 5' RACE reads through MiXCR, listing each CDR3 protein once. The data contain some 52,000 distinct CDR3 sequences, around 7.5% of them seen just once; the ten biggest clones take up around 9.4%. Source material: whole blood. Every receptor here comes from an adult who was a healthcare worker with PCR-confirmed SARS-CoV-2 infection or an uninfected control (not recorded which).

J is TRBJ2-7 and V is TRBV20-1, with D perhaps TRBD1 (6 bases). Germline loops: CDR1 DFQATT, CDR2 SNEGSKA (reference sequence). This CDR3 spans 13 amino acids. V was clipped by 6 bases and J by 0 bases, with 12 bases between them. Written as DNA, the CDR3 is TGCAGTGCCCTAGGACAGCTCTCCTACGAGCAGTACTTC. It encodes CSALGQLSYEQYF.

This clonotype occurred many times. The rearrangement links TRBV6-1 to TRBJ1-5, with D uncertain. The CDR3 spans 15 residues. Germline V gene lookup returns CDR1 MNHNS and CDR2 SASEGT. V was shortened by 2 bases and J by 4 bases, with 12 bases between the two germline ends. CDR3 sequence reads: CASSELAGVNQPQHF. The CDR3 DNA is TGTGCCAGCAGTGAATTGGCAGGAGTGAATCAGCCCCAGCATTTT.

This clonotype was found many times. The chain is built from TRBV7-9 and TRBJ2-3; no clear D. V was trimmed by 6 bases and J by 6 bases, leaving 10 bases between them. CDR3 length: 12 amino acids. Germline V gene sequence: CDR1 SEHNR, CDR2 FQNEAQ (reference sequence). The CDR3 sequence: CASSSLRDTQYF. As DNA, the CDR3 is TGTGCCAGCAGTTCTCTCAGGGATACGCAGTATTTT.

V and J are TRBV28 and TRBJ1-4, with D maybe TRBD1 (6 bases). The CDR3 consists of 14 residues. Per germline, CDR1 MDHEN and CDR2 SYDVKM. V shed 4 bases and J shed 8 bases, with 14 bases lying between them. The CDR3 DNA reads TGTGCCAGCAGTTGGGGGCTACTGGGGGAAAAACTGTTTTTT. It translates to CASSWGLLGEKLFF.

This clonotype was detected ten times or more. The V call is TRBV18, the J call TRBJ2-5; D might be TRBD1 or TRBD2, each matching 5 bases. The V gene lost 6 bases and the J gene lost 2 bases, with 13 bases spanning the gap. The V gene's germline CDR1 is KGHSH and CDR2 LQKENI. The CDR3 has 14 amino acids. This CDR3 reads CASSPAAGQETQYF. The CDR3 coding sequence is TGTGCCAGCTCCCCAGCGGCAGGGCAAGAGACCCAGTACTTC.

The table lists this clonotype with a few counts. The CDR3: CAIRTGTGGLYGYTF. CDR3 DNA: TGTGCCATCAGAACCGGGACAGGGGGTCTCTATGGCTACACCTTC. The V and J genes are TRBV10-3 and TRBJ1-2; 11 bases are shared with TRBD1. The CDR3 is 15 residues long. Germline V gives CDR1 ENHRY, CDR2 SYGVKD. V shed 6 bases, J shed 4 bases, and the junction held 7 bases outside the gene matches.

J is TRBJ2-7 and V is TRBV19; 7 bases align to TRBD2. V was pared by 2 bases and J by 2 bases, with 6 bases of the junction left unmatched. Germline CDR1 is LNHDA and CDR2 is SQIVND (reference sequence). This CDR3 comprises 15 residues. Here the CDR3 reads CASSIWLAEPYEQYF. The CDR3 coding sequence is TGTGCCAGTAGTATATGGCTAGCGGAGCCCTACGAGCAGTACTTC.

This clonotype was seen repeatedly, ten times or more. J is TRBJ2-1 and V is TRBV6-1, with TRBD2 matching over 14 bases. This CDR3 contains 15 residues. Germline V lookup: CDR1 MNHNS, CDR2 SASEGT. The V segment lost 6 bases and the J segment 9 bases; nucleotides outside the gene matches: 7. CDR3 coding DNA: TGTGCCAGCAGCTCCGGGACTAGCGGGGGAGCTGAGCAGTTCTTC. This translates into CASSSGTSGGAEQFF.

This clonotype was seen more than once but under ten times. The J gene is TRBJ2-1, the V gene TRBV24-1; D call uncertain. This CDR3 contains 12 residues. V was shortened by 3 bases and J by 10 bases, with 9 bases between the two germline ends. Germline CDR1 KGHDR, CDR2 SFDVKD. CDR3 nucleotide sequence: TGTGCCACCAGTGATCCGAAGGAGGAGCAGTTCTTC. Residues: CATSDPKEEQFF.

This clonotype was seen only a few times. This chain uses TRBV11-2 with TRBJ1-1, with TRBD1 as a possible D gene (5 bases). Germline V CDR1 and CDR2: SGHAT, FQNNGV. Trimming cost V 1 base and J 1 base, with 7 bases left between them. CDR3 length equals 14 residues. The CDR3 bases are TGTGCCAGCAGCTTAGGTGGACAGAACACTGAAGCTTTCTTT. Translated: CASSLGGQNTEAFF.

This clonotype was counted a few times. This chain connects TRBV29-1 to TRBJ2-1, with TRBD1 matching over 8 bases. The V gene's germline CDR1 is SQVTM and CDR2 ANQGSEA. The J segment lost 8 bases and the V segment lost 5 bases, leaving 8 bases of the junction unmatched. There are 13 residues in the CDR3. CDR3 nucleotides: TGCAGCGTTTCTGGGGACAGGTCCGATGAGCAGTTCTTC. It is translated as CSVSGDRSDEQFF.

At least ten counts were recorded for this clonotype. The chain links TRBV5-5 to TRBJ2-1; 7 bases fit TRBD1. The CDR3 has 12 amino acids. J gave up 8 bases and V 3 bases, and 2 bases lay outside the gene matches. Germline assignment: CDR1 SGHKS and CDR2 YYEKEE (reference sequence). CDR3 in amino acids: CASSYDRDEQFF. CDR3 nucleotide sequence: TGTGCCAGCAGCTATGACAGGGATGAGCAGTTCTTC.

V and J are TRBV20-1 and TRBJ2-3; D not resolved. CDR1 DFQATT and CDR2 SNEGSKA come from the germline V gene (reference sequence). The CDR3 has 11 amino acids. The CDR3 DNA follows: TGCACCATAGGTGTTACAGATACGCAGTATTTT. This gives the protein CTIGVTDTQYF.

The chain has TRBV20-1 and TRBJ2-5, with D perhaps TRBD1 (5 bases). Germline V gene data show CDR1 as DFQATT and CDR2 as SNEGSKA (reference sequence). V lost 3 bases to trimming and J lost 2 bases, with 10 bases between them. The CDR3 totals 13 residues. CDR3 loop: CSASRQPQETQYF. CDR3 DNA: TGCAGTGCTAGCCGACAGCCTCAAGAGACCCAGTACTTC.

The V call is TRBV4-1, the J call TRBJ1-6; 9 bases line up with TRBD1. V was pared by 1 base and J by 8 bases, with 3 bases of the junction left unmatched. CDR1 is MGHRA and CDR2 is YSYEKL in the germline V gene. The CDR3 spans 15 residues. CDR3 protein: CASSQVGQGYSPLHF. In nucleotides, the CDR3 is TGCGCCAGCAGCCAAGTGGGACAGGGCTATTCACCCCTCCACTTT.

This clonotype was seen only a few times. The chain has TRBV10-2 and TRBJ1-6; D gene unclear. This CDR3 contains 13 residues. Germline values: CDR1 WSHSY, CDR2 SAAADI. Trimming removed 0 bases at V and 10 bases at J, with 7 bases between. CDR3 region: CASSESLLSPLHF. DNA for the CDR3: TGCGCCAGCAGTGAGTCGCTTCTCTCACCCCTCCACTTT.

The genes are TRBV7-2 and TRBJ2-2; no clear D. CDR3 size: 14 residues. V lost 7 bases and J 0 bases, leaving 9 bases between the germline ends. Germline CDR1 is SGHTA and CDR2 is FQGNSA. The CDR3 DNA reads TGTGCCAGCACCGTGGTCACGAACACCGGGGAGCTGTTTTTT. Translated: CASTVVTNTGELFF.

This clonotype has at least ten counts. This chain links TRBV6-2 or TRBV6-3 with TRBJ2-5; tentative D call: TRBD1 (6 bases). The CDR3 contains 14 residues. The germline V gene has CDR1 MNHEY and CDR2 SVGEGT. Trimming removed 6 bases at V and 2 bases at J, with 13 bases between. CDR3 DNA: TGTGCCAGCAGCCCCCGGACAGTTCAAGAGACCCAGTACTTC. This codes for CASSPRTVQETQYF.